A single sample gave rise to the 9 T cell receptor beta chains below, sequenced in a study of cytomegalovirus exposure and HLA in healthy donors. Use of 60 Vbeta and 13 Jbeta primers characterized the PCR. Profiling relied on immunoSEQ multiplex PCR, and the TCRdb table lists in-frame clones only, not all of them. This sample has more than 90,000 clones; approximately 76% occur once, and the top ten carry more than 15%. Sequencing used PBMCs. The receptor source for this set is a man aged 50-60 years in good health and CMV-seropositive.

The CDR3 loop reads CAISEYETGNTEAFF. The DNA for the CDR3 is TGTGCCATCAGTGAGTATGAGACAGGAAACACTGAAGCTTTCTTT. The chain recombines TRBV10-3 with TRBJ1-1; D might be TRBD1 (6 bases). The CDR3 is made up of 15 amino acids. Trimming stripped 1 base from V and 2 bases from J, with 11 bases between. Looked up from germline, CDR1 is ENHRY and CDR2 is SYGVKD.

The chain employs TRBV14 and TRBJ1-1; no firm D call. Trimming left V 2 bases short and J 1 base short, with 5 bases between. The germline gives CDR1 SGHDN, CDR2 FVKESK. The CDR3 has 13 amino acids. The CDR3 loop is CASSQSGNTEAFF. CDR3 coding DNA: TGTGCCAGCAGCCAATCAGGGAACACTGAAGCTTTCTTT.

The chain uses TRBV5-6 and TRBJ2-3; D is possibly TRBD2 (6 bases). CDR3 length equals 16 residues. Germline V CDR1 and CDR2: SGHDT, YYEEEE. The V and J ends lost 7 bases and 3 bases respectively, with 21 bases between them. DNA for the CDR3: TGTGCCAGCCGCGCGTATACGGGAGCGGCGACAGATACGCAGTATTTT. Residues: CASRAYTGAATDTQYF.

The V call is TRBV10-3, the J call TRBJ2-7, with 11 bases aligning to TRBD1. The CDR3 length is 12 residues. J was trimmed by 7 bases and V by 8 bases; bases with no gene match: 4. From germline, CDR1 is ENHRY and CDR2 SYGVKD. CDR3: CAILGTGGEQYF. The CDR3 DNA reads as TGTGCCATCCTCGGGACAGGGGGAGAGCAGTACTTC.

The chain is built from TRBV15 and TRBJ2-5; TRBD1 matches 9 bases. The ends lost 3 bases at V and 4 bases at J; junction bases unmatched: 6. CDR3 length: 15 residues. Germline CDR1 reads LNHNV; CDR2 reads YYDKDF (reference sequence). CDR3 sequence (DNA): TGTGCCACCAGCAGCCTGGACAGGGGAAGAGAGACCCAGTACTTC. This codes for CATSSLDRGRETQYF.

The V call is TRBV11-2, the J call TRBJ2-3; no clear D gene. Germline lookup yields CDR1 SGHAT and CDR2 FQNNGV. CDR3 length: 17 residues. Between the trimmed V and J ends, which lost 0 bases and 2 bases, there was a span of 15 bases. In DNA, the CDR3 is TGTGCCAGCAGCTTAGAGGAGACGACTCCCCTCACAGATACGCAGTATTTT. Translated, it gives CASSLEETTPLTDTQYF. Full variable domain (rest looked up from reference TRBV11-2 and TRBJ2-3): EAGVAQSPRYKIIEKRQSVAFWCNPISGHATLYWYQQILGQGPKLLIQFQNNGVVDDSQLPKDRFSAERLKGVDSTLKIQPAKLEDSAVYLCASSLEETTPLTDTQYFGPGTRLTVL.

V and J are TRBV6-1 and TRBJ1-5; TRBD1 matches at 8 bases. The junction had 11 bases not matched to a gene; V was cut back by 8 bases and J by 5 bases. The CDR3 has 15 residues. CDR1 is MNHNS, CDR2 SASEGT, per germline. CDR3 sequence: CASGWGQARDQPQHF. The DNA of the CDR3 is TGTGCCAGCGGGTGGGGACAGGCGCGCGATCAGCCCCAGCATTTT.

This clone was seen only a few times. The rearrangement links TRBV4-2 to TRBJ2-3; 7 bases are a match to TRBD2. CDR3 length: 17 residues. V lost 1 base, J lost 1 base, and 8 bases stayed unmatched. Germline-derived CDR1 and CDR2 are LGHNA and YNFKEQ. CDR3 protein: CASSQAVAGRGTDTQYF. CDR3 coding DNA: TGTGCCAGCAGCCAAGCTGTAGCGGGTAGGGGCACAGATACGCAGTATTTT.

The CDR3 sequence: CASTRGTRGGETQYF. For the CDR3, the DNA is TGTGCCAGCACCCGCGGGACTAGGGGTGGAGAGACCCAGTACTTC. V gene TRBV9 combines with J gene TRBJ2-5; 8 bases align to TRBD2. V shed 6 bases and J 4 bases; nucleotides not matched to a gene: 11. Germline loops: CDR1 SGDLS, CDR2 YYNGEE. The CDR3 sequence is 15 residues long.